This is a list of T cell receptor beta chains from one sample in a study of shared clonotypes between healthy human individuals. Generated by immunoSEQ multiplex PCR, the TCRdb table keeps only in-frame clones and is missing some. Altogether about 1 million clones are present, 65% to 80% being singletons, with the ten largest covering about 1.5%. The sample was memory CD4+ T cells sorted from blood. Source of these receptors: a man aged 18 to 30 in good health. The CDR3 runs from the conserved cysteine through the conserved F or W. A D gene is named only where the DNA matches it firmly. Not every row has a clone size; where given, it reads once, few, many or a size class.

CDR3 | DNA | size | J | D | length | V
CASSGRTSYNEQFF | TGTGCCAGCAGTGGCCGGACGTCCTACAATGAGCAGTTCTTC | - | TRBJ2-1 | - | 14 | TRBV2
CASSETSYEQYF | TGCGCCAGCAGTGAGACGTCCTACGAGCAGTACTTC | - | TRBJ2-7 | - | 12 | TRBV10-1
CASSRGTSGEKLFF | TGTGCCAGTAGTCGCGGGACGTCTGGTGAAAAACTGTTTTTT | - | TRBJ1-4 | - | 14 | TRBV19
CASSSLNLPILYGYTF | TGTGCCAGCAGCTCGTTAAATTTACCAATTTTATATGGCTACACCTTC | once | TRBJ1-2 | - | 16 | TRBV5-8
CASYPLESGREYNEQFF | TGTGCCAGCTATCCCCTTGAGAGCGGGAGGGAGTACAATGAGCAGTTCTTC | - | TRBJ2-1 | TRBD2 | 17 | TRBV27
CASSVLTGGLRGANVLTF | TGTGCCAGCAGCGTACTGACAGGGGGGCTACGGGGGGCCAACGTCCTGACTTTC | once | TRBJ2-6 | TRBD1 | 18 | TRBV5-4
CASLISGGNEQFF | TGTGCCAGCCTAATTAGCGGGGGGAATGAGCAGTTCTTC | - | TRBJ2-1 | TRBD2 | 13 | TRBV7-9
CASTLGGGVLEQYF | TGTGCCAGCACCCTTGGGGGGGGTGTTCTCGAGCAGTACTTC | - | TRBJ2-7 | TRBD2 | 14 | TRBV6-6
CAISDFPTYEQYF | TGTGCCATCAGTGATTTCCCGACCTACGAGCAGTACTTC | - | TRBJ2-7 | - | 13 | TRBV10-3
CASSLAALQETQYF | TGTGCCAGCAGCTTAGCCGCCCTTCAAGAGACCCAGTACTTC | - | TRBJ2-5 | - | 14 | TRBV7-8
CASSPGGRDRGNTDTQYF | TGTGCCAGCAGCCCCGGGGGGAGGGACAGGGGGAACACAGATACGCAGTATTTT | once | TRBJ2-3 | TRBD1 | 18 | TRBV5-4
CASSPGGRNYGYTF | TGTGCCAGCAGTCCGGGCGGGAGGAACTATGGCTACACCTTC | - | TRBJ1-2 | - | 14 | TRBV6-5
CASSSLIRGTDTQYF | TGTGCCAGCAGCTCCCTGATCAGGGGAACAGATACGCAGTATTTT | - | TRBJ2-3 | - | 15 | TRBV7-2
CASSQQVGRETQYF | TGTGCCAGCAGCCAGCAAGTAGGGAGAGAGACCCAGTACTTC | - | TRBJ2-5 | - | 14 | TRBV11-2
CASSPGGLNEKLFF | TGTGCCAGCAGTCCCGGGGGACTGAATGAAAAACTGTTTTTT | once | TRBJ1-4 | - | 14 | TRBV27
CASRTPGGGYTF | TGTGCCAGCAGGACCCCGGGCGGAGGCTACACCTTC | - | TRBJ1-2 | - | 12 | TRBV6-1
CASSHRAASYGYTF | TGTGCCAGTAGTCACCGGGCCGCGAGCTATGGCTACACCTTC | - | TRBJ1-2 | - | 14 | TRBV19
CASREVGQKNIQYF | TGTGCCAGCCGGGAGGTGGGACAGAAAAACATTCAGTACTTC | - | TRBJ2-4 | - | 14 | TRBV6-5
CASSFLMENQPQHF | TGTGCCAGCAGCTTTCTGATGGAAAATCAGCCCCAGCATTTT | few | TRBJ1-5 | - | 14 | TRBV12-1
CASSILFDAFF | TGTGCCAGTAGTATCCTATTTGATGCTTTCTTT | - | TRBJ1-1 | - | 11 | TRBV19
CAWSSKGISNQPQHF | TGTGCCTGGAGTTCTAAAGGTATCAGCAATCAGCCCCAGCATTTT | many | TRBJ1-5 | - | 15 | TRBV30
CASSLKETAYGYTF | TGTGCCAGCTCACTGAAGGAGACGGCCTATGGCTACACCTTC | - | TRBJ1-2 | - | 14 | TRBV18
CASSYFRGDTQYF | TGTGCCAGCAGTTACTTCAGGGGAGATACGCAGTATTTT | - | TRBJ2-3 | - | 13 | TRBV6-6
CASSSGHGLTDTQYF | TGCGCCAGCAGCTCGGGACATGGACTCACAGATACGCAGTATTTT | - | TRBJ2-3 | - | 15 | TRBV5-1
CAWGDRSSYNSPLHF | TGTGCCTGGGGCGACCGAAGCTCCTATAATTCACCCCTCCACTTT | - | TRBJ1-6 | - | 15 | TRBV30
CASKLQGGSETQYF | TGTGCCAGCAAGTTACAGGGAGGATCAGAGACCCAGTACTTC | few | TRBJ2-5 | - | 14 | TRBV5-4
CASSIVTSGLDEQFF | TGTGCCAGTAGTATAGTGACTAGCGGTTTGGATGAGCAGTTCTTC | - | TRBJ2-1 | TRBD2 | 15 | TRBV19
CASSVGPDGEQYF | TGTGCCAGCAGCGTAGGGCCAGATGGTGAGCAGTACTTC | many | TRBJ2-7 | - | 13 | TRBV9
CASTSKRGGTSGSRAYEQYF | TGTGCCAGCACCTCGAAGAGGGGGGGGACTAGCGGGAGCAGAGCCTACGAGCAGTACTTC | - | TRBJ2-7 | TRBD2 | 20 | TRBV2
CASRQGATKNIQYF | TGTGCCAGTAGGCAGGGGGCGACCAAAAACATTCAGTACTTC | once | TRBJ2-4 | TRBD1 | 14 | TRBV19
CASTGNTEAFF | TGCGCCAGTACAGGTAACACTGAAGCTTTCTTT | few | TRBJ1-1 | - | 11 | TRBV5-1
CASSFIGGGNTEAFF | TGTGCCAGCAGTTTTATTGGAGGGGGGAACACTGAAGCTTTCTTT | - | TRBJ1-1 | - | 15 | TRBV28
CATSRDATKYEQYF | TGTGCCACCAGCAGAGACGCGACAAAATACGAGCAGTACTTC | - | TRBJ2-7 | - | 14 | TRBV15
CASSSGTRGYTF | TGCGCCAGCAGCTCGGGGACGCGTGGCTACACCTTC | - | TRBJ1-2 | - | 12 | TRBV5-1
CATVTGTNYGYTF | TGTGCCACCGTGACAGGGACTAACTATGGCTACACCTTC | - | TRBJ1-2 | TRBD1 | 13 | TRBV28
CSSGEAEAFF | TGCAGCTCGGGGGAGGCTGAAGCTTTCTTT | - | TRBJ1-1 | - | 10 | TRBV29-1
CASSQTSTFRETQYF | TGCGCCAGCAGCCAAACGAGCACCTTTCGGGAGACCCAGTACTTC | - | TRBJ2-5 | - | 15 | TRBV4-1
CASSLSGSHYGGYTF | TGTGCCAGCAGTTTATCAGGGTCTCATTACGGGGGCTACACCTTC | - | TRBJ1-2 | - | 15 | TRBV28
CASSRELTGNTEAFF | TGCGCCAGCAGCCGGGAACTGACAGGTAACACTGAAGCTTTCTTT | few | TRBJ1-1 | - | 15 | TRBV4-1
CATSRTRQGSSYNSPLHF | TGTGCCACCAGCAGAACAAGACAGGGAAGCTCCTATAATTCACCCCTCCACTTT | - | TRBJ1-6 | TRBD1 | 18 | TRBV15